The 28 T cell receptor beta chains below were found in one sample sequenced in a study of beta chain features in type 1 diabetes. Isolated RNA was reverse transcribed in full, so expressed TCRB transcripts were sequenced. Profiled with immunoSEQ multiplex PCR; TCRdb holds only in-frame clones, not every one. The table includes under 200,000 clones, less than 9.5% detected once. The specimen sequenced was central memory CD4+ T cells from blood. These receptors originate from a woman aged 18-30 years in good health.

This clone showed up just a few times. The chain couples TRBV2 to TRBJ2-5; D gene unclear. V gave up 4 bases and J gave up 2 bases, with 11 bases separating them. This CDR3 comprises 14 residues. CDR1 is SNHLY, CDR2 FYNNEI, per germline. The CDR3 DNA reads as TGTGCCAGCAGTGTCCAGGCTCCTCAAGAGACCCAGTACTTC. Translation gives CASSVQAPQETQYF.

J is TRBJ2-6 and V is TRBV7-9, with a tentative D call TRBD2 (7 bases). The CDR3 sequence is 16 residues long. Deletions cut 5 bases from V and 0 bases from J, with 11 bases between. Germline CDR1 is SEHNR and CDR2 is FQNEAQ (reference sequence). For the CDR3, the DNA is TGTGCCAGCAGCCCGGGGGGCAACTCTGGGGCCAACGTCCTGACTTTC. Amino acid sequence: CASSPGGNSGANVLTF.

The J gene is TRBJ2-3, the V gene TRBV10-3, with TRBD1 identical over 7 bases. The trim removed 6 bases at V and 1 base at J, leaving 1 base unmatched. This CDR3 is built from 13 residues. Germline CDR1 ENHRY, CDR2 SYGVKD. CDR3 region: CAISGQGTDTQYF. The CDR3 bases are TGTGCCATCAGCGGACAGGGCACAGATACGCAGTATTTT.

The gene calls are TRBV10-3 and TRBJ1-2, with 12 bases identical to TRBD1. V trimming: 7 bases; J trimming: 8 bases; junction bases outside the gene matches: 2. Germline CDR1 is ENHRY and CDR2 is SYGVKD. The CDR3 covers 12 residues. The DNA for the CDR3 is TGTGCCATCACCGGGACAGGGGGCGGCTACACCTTC. Protein: CAITGTGGGYTF.

This clone was observed many times. In the same sample, other DNA sequences code for this CDR3. The CDR3 nucleotides read TGTGCCAGCAGCGTAGCTAGCCCAGATACGCAGTATTTT. This sequence encodes CASSVASPDTQYF. The J gene is TRBJ2-3, the V gene TRBV9, with D possibly TRBD2 on 5 matching bases. Trimming removed 0 bases at V and 4 bases at J, with 6 bases between. The CDR3 consists of 13 residues. Germline V gene lookup returns CDR1 SGDLS and CDR2 YYNGEE.

This chain joins TRBV7-2 and TRBJ1-1; the D is unclear. The V gene lost 1 base and the J gene lost 7 bases, with 10 bases spanning the gap. The CDR3 covers 13 residues. Germline values: CDR1 SGHTA, CDR2 FQGNSA. This CDR3 reads CASSLDNQDEAFF. CDR3 bases: TGTGCCAGCAGCTTAGATAACCAGGATGAAGCTTTCTTT.

The V and J genes are TRBV29-1 and TRBJ1-1; D unresolved. The CDR3 length is 12 residues. In germline, CDR1 is SQVTM, CDR2 ANQGSEA. Trimming cost V 6 bases and J 1 base, with 9 bases left between them. The CDR3 is CSVDSGNTEAFF. Here the CDR3 DNA reads TGCAGCGTGGACTCGGGGAACACTGAAGCTTTCTTT.

This clone was detected a few times. This rearrangement joins TRBV11-3 to TRBJ1-1; TRBD1 might be the D (6 bases). Trimming left V 5 bases short and J 5 bases short, with 12 bases between. In germline, CDR1 is SGHNT, CDR2 YENEEA. The CDR3 has 13 amino acids. CDR3 loop: CASSSRGWTEAFF. The CDR3 nucleotides are TGTGCCAGCAGCAGCAGGGGTTGGACTGAAGCTTTCTTT. Together with reference TRBV11-3 and TRBJ1-1, the CDR3 gives the full variable domain: EAGVVQSPRYKIIEKKQPVAFWCNPISGHNTLYWYLQNLGQGPELLIRYENEEAVDDSQLPKDRFSAERLKGVDSTLKIQPAELGDSAVYLCASSSRGWTEAFFGQGTRLTVV.

The CDR3 protein is CASSSSGRVTEAFF. In DNA, the CDR3 is TGTGCCAGCAGCTCCTCAGGGAGGGTGACTGAAGCTTTCTTT. This chain links TRBV11-2 with TRBJ1-1, with a weak D call TRBD1 (5 bases). Germline values: CDR1 SGHAT, CDR2 FQNNGV. This CDR3 has 14 residues. The V end was cut by 4 bases, the J end by 5 bases, with 14 bases between.

This chain connects TRBV6-5 to TRBJ1-2; 8 positions agree with TRBD1. J lost 4 bases, V lost 1 base, and 8 bases had no gene match. The CDR3 covers 16 residues. CDR1 and CDR2 (germline): MNHEY, SVGAGI. The CDR3 DNA is TGTGCCAGCAGTTACTTCTTGACAGGGGCTGGCTATGGCTACACCTTC. Translating it yields CASSYFLTGAGYGYTF.

This clone turned up a few times. This sequence joins TRBV30 and TRBJ2-2; TRBD1 agrees at 9 bases. J gave up 5 bases and V 3 bases, and 4 bases lay outside the gene matches. Germline lookup yields CDR1 GTSNPN and CDR2 SVGIG (reference sequence). This CDR3 comprises 14 residues. The CDR3 spells CAWRPTGGTGELFF. In nucleotides, the CDR3 is TGTGCCTGGAGACCGACAGGGGGGACCGGGGAGCTGTTTTTT.

This clone was seen more than once but under ten times. The chain joins TRBV5-1 to TRBJ1-1, with 8 bases lining up with TRBD1. V was pared by 1 base and J by 7 bases, with 6 bases of the junction left unmatched. The CDR3 is 14 amino acids. Germline loops: CDR1 SGHRS, CDR2 YFSETQ. The CDR3 loop reads CASSLQGADGEAFF. The CDR3 DNA reads as TGCGCCAGCAGCTTGCAGGGGGCCGACGGTGAAGCTTTCTTT.

The J gene is TRBJ1-5, the V gene TRBV4-1, with D possibly matching TRBD1 (6 bases). V lost 0 bases, J lost 3 bases, and 18 bases lay in between. In germline, CDR1 is MGHRA, CDR2 YSYEKL. CDR3 length: 18 residues. CDR3 nucleotide sequence: TGCGCCAGCAGCCAAGATGAACGGGGGGCAGGGGCCAATCAGCCCCAGCATTTT. This encodes CASSQDERGAGANQPQHF.

This clone turned up a few times. This chain connects TRBV5-4 to TRBJ2-5, with 8 positions matching TRBD1. Losses at the gene ends were 2 bases for V and 1 base for J; bases not matched to a gene: 7. Germline loops: CDR1 SGHNT, CDR2 YYREEE (reference sequence). The CDR3 totals 16 residues. DNA for the CDR3: TGTGCCAGCAGCTTTCGACAGGGGAGCCCCCAAGAGACCCAGTACTTC. This encodes CASSFRQGSPQETQYF.

A few counts support this clone. V gene TRBV2 combines with J gene TRBJ2-7; D perhaps matches TRBD2 (6 bases). V was pared by 8 bases and J by 5 bases, with 19 bases between. The CDR3 loop spans 14 amino acids. Germline values: CDR1 SNHLY, CDR2 FYNNEI. The CDR3 is CASGGIGGGDEQYF. For the CDR3, the DNA is TGTGCCAGCGGGGGTATCGGGGGAGGAGACGAGCAGTACTTC.

This clone occurred a few times. The rearrangement links TRBV5-1 to TRBJ2-3; maybe TRBD2 (5 bases). Germline assignment: CDR1 SGHRS and CDR2 YFSETQ. The CDR3 consists of 15 residues. V lost 6 bases and J lost 0, with 14 bases in between. DNA of the CDR3: TGCGCCAGCACCCTAGGCGGGCCGAGCACAGATACGCAGTATTTT. It translates to CASTLGGPSTDTQYF. Using reference TRBV5-1 and TRBJ2-3 for the parts outside the CDR3, the full variable domain is KAGVTQTPRYLIKTRGQQVTLSCSPISGHRSVSWYQQTPGQGLQFLFEYFSETQRNKGNFPGRFSGRQFSNSRSEMNVSTLELGDSALYLCASTLGGPSTDTQYFGPGTRLTVL.

In its sample, this clone was seen once. CDR3 residues: CASSPPNSGGRGTEAFF. CDR3 bases: TGTGCCAGCTCACCACCTAACTCCGGGGGGCGGGGTACTGAAGCTTTCTTT. The chain combines TRBV18 with TRBJ1-1; perhaps TRBD1 as D (6 bases). This CDR3 is built from 17 residues. Germline V gene lookup returns CDR1 KGHSH and CDR2 LQKENI. Trimming left V 0 bases short and J 5 bases short, with 19 bases between.

This clone was seen a few times. J is TRBJ2-2 and V is TRBV11-2; 9 bases are a match to TRBD2. The CDR3 sequence is 16 residues long. The germline V gene encodes CDR1 SGHAT and CDR2 FQNNGV. J gave up 2 bases and V 0 bases, and 1 base lay outside the gene matches. The CDR3 is CASSLELAGNTGELFF. CDR3 DNA: TGTGCCAGCAGCTTAGAACTAGCGGGTAACACCGGGGAGCTGTTTTTT.

A few counts support this clone. The chain has TRBV9 and TRBJ1-2, with 10 positions matching TRBD1. The CDR3 totals 15 residues. The junction had 6 bases not matched to a gene; V was cut back by 1 base and J by 6 bases. CDR1 and CDR2 from the germline V gene are SGDLS and YYNGEE. This CDR3 reads CASSVTTGGADGYTF. CDR3 sequence (DNA): TGTGCCAGCAGCGTAACGACAGGGGGCGCGGATGGCTACACCTTC.

In regard to this clone: This same CDR3 is encoded by further DNA sequences in the sample. This chain connects TRBV5-4 to TRBJ2-2; no definite D call. V lost 0 bases, J lost 7 bases, and 4 bases lay in between. CDR3 length: 12 amino acids. Germline CDR1 and CDR2: SGHNT and YYREEE (reference sequence). The DNA for the CDR3 is TGTGCCAGCAGCTTGGATATCGGGGAGCTGTTTTTT. Translated, it gives CASSLDIGELFF.

This clone was observed a handful of times. The chain combines TRBV7-2 with TRBJ1-5; the D gene is possibly TRBD1 (5 bases). The CDR3 totals 16 residues. Trimming cost V 5 bases and J 5 bases, with 19 bases left between them. CDR1 SGHTA and CDR2 FQGNSA come from the germline V gene. The CDR3: CASSLNGRVSDQPQHF. The CDR3 DNA reads as TGTGCCAGCAGCCTTAATGGCAGGGTCTCTGATCAGCCCCAGCATTTT.

This clone was observed a handful of times. The chain's CDR3 is CAIRSTGYNSPLHF. The CDR3 DNA sequence: TGTGCCATCAGGTCGACAGGGTATAATTCACCCCTCCACTTT. This chain joins TRBV10-3 and TRBJ1-6; 7 bases agree with TRBD1. Trimming took 6 bases from V and 4 from J; bases not matched to a gene: 3. The CDR3 extends over 14 amino acids. CDR1 ENHRY and CDR2 SYGVKD come from the germline V gene.

V and J are TRBV4-1 and TRBJ1-3; 8 positions agree with TRBD1. Germline CDR1 and CDR2: MGHRA and YSYEKL. CDR3 size: 15 residues. Losses at the gene ends were 5 bases for V and 4 bases for J; bases not matched to a gene: 7. The CDR3 sequence is CASSTRTGTGNTIYF. The CDR3 region has the DNA TGCGCCAGCAGCACCCGGACAGGGACGGGAAACACCATATATTTT.

The chain couples TRBV30 to TRBJ2-7; D perhaps matches TRBD2 (7 bases). Trimming stripped 3 bases from V and 5 bases from J, with 14 bases between. The V gene's germline CDR1 is GTSNPN and CDR2 SVGIG (reference sequence). There are 13 residues in the CDR3. CDR3 bases: TGTGCCTGGAGGACCTCGGGGGGCCACGAGCAGTACTTC. It is translated as CAWRTSGGHEQYF.

This clone was detected only a few times. The rearrangement links TRBV11-1 to TRBJ2-1; TRBD1 aligns across 8 bases. The V gene's germline CDR1 is SGHAT and CDR2 FQDESV (reference sequence). The CDR3 is 15 amino acids. J lost 9 bases, V lost 5 bases, and 12 bases had no gene match. In nucleotides, the CDR3 is TGTGCCAGCAGCCAACGGACAGGGCAACGCGTTGAGCAGTTCTTC. Amino acids: CASSQRTGQRVEQFF.

This clone was seen only a few times. The sample has other DNA sequences that encode this CDR3 too. The chain combines TRBV6-6 with TRBJ2-7, with D perhaps TRBD1 (6 bases). V lost 1 base and J lost 2, with 9 bases in between. The germline V gene encodes CDR1 MNHNY and CDR2 SVGAGI (reference sequence). This CDR3 is 14 amino acids long. The CDR3, as DNA: TGTGCCAGCAGTTACTTACAGGGCCCCTACGAGCAGTACTTC. Its protein product is CASSYLQGPYEQYF.

V usage is TRBV6-5 and J usage is TRBJ2-6; a possible D gene is TRBD1 (6 bases). Germline V gene data show CDR1 as MNHEY and CDR2 as SVGAGI. Between the trimmed V and J ends, which lost 10 bases and 4 bases, there was a span of 14 bases. The CDR3 runs to 14 residues. The CDR3 DNA reads as TGTGCCACCAGGGGAGCGCTCGGGGCCAACGTCCTGACTTTC. Amino acids: CATRGALGANVLTF.

This chain uses TRBV11-3 with TRBJ2-1; the match to TRBD2 covers 7 bases. Trimming took 4 bases from V and 4 from J; bases not matched to a gene: 7. The germline V gene encodes CDR1 SGHNT and CDR2 YENEEA. The CDR3 covers 15 residues. CDR3 DNA sequence: TGTGCCAGCAGCTATGGGCGGGGGACTTACAATGAGCAGTTCTTC. It specifies CASSYGRGTYNEQFF.